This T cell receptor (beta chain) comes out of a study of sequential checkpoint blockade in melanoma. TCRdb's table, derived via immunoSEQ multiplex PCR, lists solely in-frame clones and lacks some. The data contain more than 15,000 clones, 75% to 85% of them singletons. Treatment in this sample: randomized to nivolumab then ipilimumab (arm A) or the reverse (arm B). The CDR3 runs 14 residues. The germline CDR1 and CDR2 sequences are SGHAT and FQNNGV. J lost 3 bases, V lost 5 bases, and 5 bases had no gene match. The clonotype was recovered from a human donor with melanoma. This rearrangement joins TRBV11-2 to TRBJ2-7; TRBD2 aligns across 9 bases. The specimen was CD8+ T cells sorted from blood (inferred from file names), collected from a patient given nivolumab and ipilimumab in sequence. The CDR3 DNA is TGTGCCAGCAGCACGACTAGCGGAAACTACGAGCAGTACTTC. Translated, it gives CASSTTSGNYEQYF.